This T cell receptor beta chain stems from a study of T cell changes during pregnancy in multiple sclerosis. CDR3 length equals 14 residues. Germline V lookup: CDR1 SGHNT, CDR2 YYREEE (reference sequence). V was pared by 4 bases and J by 6 bases, with 7 bases of the junction left unmatched. Only in-frame clones appear in the TCRdb table, and some are missing; sequencing was by immunoSEQ multiplex PCR. Of 20,000 to 25,000 clones listed, around nine tenths are singletons. This sample comprised CD8+ T cells from peripheral blood mononuclear cells, obtained in the first trimester of pregnancy. The receptor was derived from a female donor in good health, enrolled as a control in a pregnancy study. This chain joins TRBV5-4 and TRBJ1-2; TRBD1 aligns across 9 bases. This CDR3 reads CASSADRGVNGYTF. CDR3 bases: TGTGCCAGCAGCGCGGACAGGGGAGTAAATGGCTACACCTTC. The variable domain in full, completed from reference TRBV5-4 and TRBJ1-2, reads ETGVTQSPTHLIKTRGQQVTLRCSSQSGHNTVSWYQQALGQGPQFIFQYYREEENGRGNFPPRFSGLQFPNYSSELNVNALELDDSALYLCASSADRGVNGYTFGSGTRLTVV.